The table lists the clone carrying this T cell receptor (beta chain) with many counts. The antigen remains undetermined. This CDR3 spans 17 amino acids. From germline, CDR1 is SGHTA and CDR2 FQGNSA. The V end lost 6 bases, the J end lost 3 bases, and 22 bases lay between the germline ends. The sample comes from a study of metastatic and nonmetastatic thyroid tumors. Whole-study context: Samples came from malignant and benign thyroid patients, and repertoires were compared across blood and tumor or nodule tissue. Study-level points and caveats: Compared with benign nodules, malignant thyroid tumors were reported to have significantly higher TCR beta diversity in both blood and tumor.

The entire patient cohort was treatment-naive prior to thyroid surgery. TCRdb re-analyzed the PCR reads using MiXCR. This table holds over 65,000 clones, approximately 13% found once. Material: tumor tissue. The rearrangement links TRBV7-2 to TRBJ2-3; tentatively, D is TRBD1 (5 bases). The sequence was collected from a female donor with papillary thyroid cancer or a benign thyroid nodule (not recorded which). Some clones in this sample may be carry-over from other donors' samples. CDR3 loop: CASSPRSGGKGTDTQYF. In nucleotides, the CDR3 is TGTGCCAGCAGTCCACGGTCCGGTGGGAAGGGGACAGATACGCAGTATTTT.